This T cell receptor (beta chain) was identified in a study of OX40 agonist ivuxolimab in advanced cancers. Overall study context: Enrollees could have had prior anti-PD-1, anti-PD-L1 or anti-CTLA-4 therapy, which about 40% had received. In three patients, partial responses were observed, one with hepatocellular carcinoma and two with cutaneous melanoma. Overall study results and limits: In the 0.1 to 3.0 mg/kg range, CD4+ and CD8+ blood T cells had expanded clonally by week 6.

Remarks on this clone: The antigen remains undetermined.

Produced via immunoSEQ multiplex PCR; TCRdb's table is partial and in-frame only. The repertoire has nearly 110,000 clones, approximately 90% of them found once; the top ten carry about 1.2%. This specimen was CD4+ or CD8+ T cells sorted from blood, taken in a trial of the OX40 agonist ivuxolimab. This clonotype was sampled from an adult with an advanced solid tumor such as melanoma, head and neck, liver or kidney cancer.

This chain's CDR3 is CASRGQGDYGYTF. CDR3 DNA sequence: TGTGCCAGCAGAGGACAGGGCGACTATGGCTACACCTTC. The chain recombines TRBV28 with TRBJ1-2; 8 nucleotides agree with TRBD1. V shed 6 bases, J shed 3 bases, and the junction held 3 bases outside the gene matches. Germline CDR1 MDHEN, CDR2 SYDVKM. This CDR3 region has 13 residues.